Listed below are T cell receptor beta chains from one sample, sequenced in a study of neurological immune-mediated disorders. TCRdb processed the 5' RACE reads anew with MiXCR; each CDR3 protein has one entry. The table has about 80,000 distinct CDR3 sequences, about 5.6% seen once. The sequenced sample was PBMCs. These receptors were taken from a woman aged 55-75 years with multiple sclerosis. The CDR3 runs from the conserved cysteine through the conserved F or W. A D gene is named only where the DNA matches it firmly. Size is stated for part of the rows, as once, few or many counts, or as a class when the clone is expanded.

>13|TRBV5-1|NA|NA|TRBJ2-2
CASSGGQSWELFF
TGCGCCAGCAGCGGGGGGCAATCGTGGGAGCTGTTTTTT
>14|TRBV24-1|NA|many|TRBJ2-7
CATSDSQDSYEQYF
TGTGCCACCAGTGATTCTCAGGACTCTTACGAGCAGTACTTC
>15|TRBV9|NA|many|TRBJ2-3
CASSASGGPTDTQYF
TGTGCCAGCAGCGCATCCGGGGGACCCACAGATACGCAGTATTTT
>14|TRBV12-3/TRBV12-4|NA|many|TRBJ2-7
CASRPGTPPYEQYF
TGTGCCAGCAGACCCGGGACTCCTCCCTACGAGCAGTACTTC
>13|TRBV12-3/TRBV12-4|NA|few|TRBJ1-3
CASSLRHGNTIYF
TGTGCCAGCAGTTTGAGGCACGGAAACACCATATATTTT
>19|TRBV5-1|NA|many|TRBJ2-3
CASSLALSNPASGTDTQYF
TGCGCCAGCAGCTTGGCCCTATCGAACCCCGCAAGTGGAACAGATACGCAGTATTTT
>15|TRBV30|TRBD2|many|TRBJ2-2
CAWSATSGGIGELFF
TGTGCCTGGAGTGCCACTAGCGGGGGAATCGGGGAGCTGTTTTTT
>15|TRBV12-3/TRBV12-4|NA|many|TRBJ2-3
CASSLRQTSTDTQYF
TGTGCCAGCAGTTTAAGACAAACTAGCACAGATACGCAGTATTTT
>13|TRBV20-1|TRBD1|many|TRBJ1-5
CSAEQGANQPQHF
TGCAGTGCCGAACAGGGGGCAAATCAGCCCCAGCATTTT
>13|TRBV18|NA|few|TRBJ1-1
CASSPQMTLEAFF
TGTGCCAGCTCACCCCAGATGACCCTAGAAGCTTTCTTT
>17|TRBV20-1|TRBD2|many|TRBJ2-1
CSARGAWASGGVWEQFF
TGCAGTGCTAGAGGCGCCTGGGCTAGCGGGGGGGTTTGGGAGCAGTTCTTC
>13|TRBV2|NA|NA|TRBJ2-7
CASRSDTLYEQYF
TGTGCCAGCAGGAGCGACACCCTTTACGAGCAGTACTTC
>12|TRBV20-1|NA|many|TRBJ2-7
CSVRTDSYEQYF
TGCAGTGTTAGGACAGACTCCTACGAGCAGTACTTC
>16|TRBV20-1|TRBD1|many|TRBJ2-6
CSATPDRGQGANVLTF
TGCAGTGCTACGCCGGACAGGGGGCAAGGGGCCAACGTCCTGACTTTC
>16|TRBV3-1|TRBD2|many|TRBJ2-5
CASSLLAGGTRETQYF
TGTGCCAGCAGCCTTTTAGCGGGGGGGACGAGGGAGACCCAGTACTTC
>15|TRBV12-3/TRBV12-4|NA|many|TRBJ1-3
CASSFSASSGNTIYF
TGTGCCAGCAGTTTTTCAGCCAGCTCTGGAAACACCATATATTTT
>12|TRBV3-1|NA|many|TRBJ1-4
CASSLVSGALIF
TGTGCCAGCAGCCTTGTCTCCGGGGCCCTGATTTTT
>15|TRBV11-1|TRBD1|many|TRBJ1-1
CASSLDDRANTEAFF
TGTGCCAGCAGCTTAGATGACAGGGCGAACACTGAAGCTTTCTTT
>13|TRBV29-1|TRBD1|many|TRBJ2-7
CSVTGTGSYEQYF
TGCAGCGTTACCGGGACAGGGTCCTACGAGCAGTACTTC
>15|TRBV5-1|NA|many|TRBJ1-6
CASSLAGFNDSPLHF
TGCGCCAGCAGCTTGGCCGGTTTTAACGATTCACCCCTCCACTTT
>14|TRBV20-1|NA|many|TRBJ1-1
CSARRKTGNTEAFF
TGCAGTGCTAGGCGGAAGACAGGGAACACTGAAGCTTTCTTT
>15|TRBV27|NA|NA|TRBJ2-7
CASSLSVAAVYEQYF
TGTGCCAGCAGTTTATCGGTCGCGGCGGTCTACGAGCAGTACTTC
>10|TRBV29-1|NA|medium-sized|TRBJ1-2
CSVPENGYTF
TGCAGCGTTCCGGAGAATGGCTACACCTTC
>18|TRBV7-6|TRBD1|many|TRBJ1-1
CASSLKPRDRVVETEAFF
TGTGCCAGCAGCTTAAAGCCACGAGACAGGGTGGTCGAGACTGAAGCTTTCTTT
>14|TRBV6-5|NA|many|TRBJ1-2
CASSSPGGIGGYTF
TGTGCCAGCAGTTCCCCCGGGGGAATCGGGGGCTACACCTTC
>21|TRBV5-5|NA|NA|TRBJ2-1
CASSSYQETQYFGPGGNEQFF
NA
>14|TRBV5-1|NA|many|TRBJ2-7
CASSSSTVSYEQYF
TGCGCCAGCAGCTCTTCGACGGTTTCCTACGAGCAGTACTTC
>14|TRBV20-1|NA|many|TRBJ2-1
CSAKDGRGGGEQFF
TGCAGTGCCAAGGATGGCAGGGGAGGAGGTGAGCAGTTCTTC
>15|TRBV2|TRBD2|many|TRBJ2-1
CASSEMVAGGLEQFF
TGTGCCAGCAGTGAAATGGTAGCGGGGGGGCTTGAGCAGTTCTTC
>14|TRBV2|TRBD1|many|TRBJ2-5
CASSEQGVGETQYF
TGTGCCAGCAGTGAACAGGGGGTTGGGGAGACCCAGTACTTC
>15|TRBV20-1|TRBD1|many|TRBJ1-2
CSAREGQGARGGYTF
TGCAGTGCTAGAGAAGGACAGGGGGCGCGTGGTGGCTACACCTTC
>16|TRBV6-1|TRBD1|NA|TRBJ2-5
CASSEPGQVRGEPQYF
TGTGCCAGCAGTGAGCCCGGACAGGTGAGGGGAGAGCCCCAGTACTTC
>15|TRBV7-9|NA|many|TRBJ1-2
CASSLGWGAGDGYTF
TGTGCCAGCAGCTTAGGTTGGGGGGCTGGCGATGGCTACACCTTC
>13|TRBV10-3|NA|many|TRBJ2-1
CAISDTGFDEQFF
TGTGCCATCAGTGACACAGGGTTCGATGAGCAGTTCTTC
>16|TRBV4-2|TRBD2|many|TRBJ2-5
CASSQAGTSGQETQYF
TGTGCCAGCAGCCAAGCCGGGACTAGCGGCCAAGAGACCCAGTACTTC
>13|TRBV10-1|NA|many|TRBJ1-2
CASSESAGHGYTF
TGCGCCAGCAGTGAGTCGGCAGGGCATGGCTACACCTTC
>13|TRBV5-5|NA|many|TRBJ2-1
CASSPTRGGEQFF
TGTGCCAGCAGCCCAACGAGGGGAGGTGAGCAGTTCTTC